A single sample is the source of the 27 T cell receptor beta chains below, sequenced in a study of blood T cell repertoires in COVID-19. The assay was immunoSEQ multiplex PCR, and TCRdb's table has in-frame clones only and misses some. The data contain fewer than 80,000 clones, more than 80% of them singletons. The sequenced sample was peripheral blood. Source of these receptors: a human donor in a cohort sampled during active COVID-19.

This chain connects TRBV7-2 to TRBJ1-3; TRBD1 matches at 7 bases. Looked up from germline, CDR1 is SGHTA and CDR2 is FQGNSA. CDR3 size: 16 residues. V gave up 5 bases and J gave up 0 bases; unmatched junction bases: 7. The DNA for the CDR3 is TGTGCCAGCAGCCCGCAGGGGGTCGACTCTGGAAACACCATATATTTT. Amino acid sequence: CASSPQGVDSGNTIYF.

The chain is built from TRBV10-3 and TRBJ1-2, with D unclear. In germline, CDR1 is ENHRY, CDR2 SYGVKD. This CDR3 has 13 residues. V lost 2 bases and J 4 bases, leaving 8 bases between the germline ends. CDR3 protein: CAISEGRAYGYTF. CDR3 nucleotide sequence: TGTGCCATCAGTGAGGGGCGGGCCTATGGCTACACCTTC.

V gene TRBV4-1 combines with J gene TRBJ1-3; D perhaps matches TRBD1 (5 bases). CDR1 MGHRA and CDR2 YSYEKL come from the germline V gene. The CDR3 runs 15 residues. Trimming cost V 0 bases and J 4 bases, with 10 bases left between them. The CDR3 here is CASSQDGHRGNTIYF. The CDR3 coding sequence is TGCGCCAGCAGCCAAGATGGGCACAGGGGAAACACCATATATTTT.

This clone was observed a single time. The chain carries TRBV28 and TRBJ2-7; weak D call: TRBD2 (5 bases). This CDR3 comprises 14 residues. Germline V gene lookup returns CDR1 MDHEN and CDR2 SYDVKM. V was cut by 1 base and J by 2 bases, with 9 bases left in between. The CDR3 coding sequence is TGTGCCAGCAGTTTATCTTCCGGGGCCTACGAGCAGTACTTC. Translation: CASSLSSGAYEQYF.

The rearrangement uses TRBV5-4 and TRBJ1-2; D is unclear. The CDR3 is 14 residues long. Between the trimmed V and J ends, which lost 4 bases and 4 bases, there was a span of 14 bases. CDR1 is SGHNT and CDR2 is YYREEE in the germline V gene (reference sequence). The CDR3 loop reads CASSPTTDIYGYTF. CDR3 nucleotide sequence: TGTGCCAGCAGCCCTACTACTGATATCTATGGCTACACCTTC.

The chain uses TRBV11-2 and TRBJ2-5; TRBD2 aligns across 10 bases. CDR3 size: 15 residues. Trimming removed 9 bases from V and 4 bases from J; junction bases left unmatched: 11. Germline CDR1 and CDR2: SGHAT and FQNNGV. The CDR3 DNA follows: TGTGCCAGTCGCTTTACTAGCGGGGTAGGAGAGACCCAGTACTTC. Translating gives CASRFTSGVGETQYF.

The chain links TRBV10-3 to TRBJ2-7; 15 bases are shared with TRBD2. J was trimmed by 2 bases and V by 3 bases; bases with no gene match: 8. Per germline, CDR1 ENHRY and CDR2 SYGVKD. The CDR3 is 18 amino acids. The CDR3 sequence is CAISDPGLAGGPTYEQYF. The CDR3 DNA reads TGTGCCATCAGTGACCCTGGACTAGCGGGGGGGCCAACCTACGAGCAGTACTTC.

This clone was counted between two and nine times. The chain uses TRBV7-9 and TRBJ2-2, with D perhaps TRBD1 (6 bases). The germline gives CDR1 SEHNR, CDR2 FQNEAQ (reference sequence). Trimming cost V 7 bases and J 1 base, with 10 bases left between them. CDR3 length equals 14 residues. CDR3 nucleotides: TGTGCCAGCACCACCAGGGGGAACACCGGGGAGCTGTTTTTT. This codes for CASTTRGNTGELFF.

This chain joins TRBV4-1 and TRBJ2-3; TRBD2 aligns across 10 bases. V shed 8 bases, J shed 2 bases, and the junction held 4 bases outside the gene matches. CDR1 is MGHRA, CDR2 YSYEKL, per germline. This CDR3 is built from 14 residues. CDR3 region: CASQSGGVTDTQYF. CDR3 in DNA: TGCGCCAGCCAGAGCGGGGGGGTCACAGATACGCAGTATTTT.

The chain recombines TRBV5-1 with TRBJ1-1; the D gene is possibly TRBD1 (6 bases). V was shortened by 4 bases and J by 0 bases, with 10 bases between the two germline ends. This CDR3 is built from 14 residues. Germline V CDR1 and CDR2: SGHRS, YFSETQ. This CDR3 reads CASSLGTLNTEAFF. As DNA, the CDR3 is TGCGCCAGCAGCCTCGGGACACTGAACACTGAAGCTTTCTTT.

The gene calls are TRBV5-1 and TRBJ1-1; 8 bases align to TRBD1. Germline CDR1 SGHRS, CDR2 YFSETQ. The CDR3 extends over 14 amino acids. The trim removed 3 bases at V and 3 bases at J, leaving 4 bases unmatched. The CDR3 coding sequence is TGCGCCAGCAGCTCCAGGGGGCGGTACACTGAAGCTTTCTTT. Protein: CASSSRGRYTEAFF.

The chain is built from TRBV11-2 and TRBJ2-2; 10 nucleotides agree with TRBD1. The CDR3 loop spans 16 amino acids. J gave up 3 bases and V 7 bases, and 8 bases lay outside the gene matches. CDR1 is SGHAT and CDR2 is FQNNGV in the germline V gene. The CDR3 protein is CASTKWTGGDTGELFF. CDR3 sequence (DNA): TGTGCCAGCACAAAATGGACAGGGGGAGACACCGGGGAGCTGTTTTTT.

This chain uses TRBV5-1 with TRBJ2-2; 8 bases match TRBD1. The CDR3 extends over 16 amino acids. CDR1 is SGHRS, CDR2 YFSETQ, per germline. V lost 6 bases to trimming and J lost 4 bases; unmatched junction nucleotides: 11. This CDR3 reads CASKGQAALGTGELFF. CDR3 sequence (DNA): TGCGCCAGCAAGGGACAGGCGGCTTTGGGCACCGGGGAGCTGTTTTTT.

The chain recombines TRBV27 with TRBJ2-5, with 13 bases that match TRBD2. The germline V gene has CDR1 MNHEY and CDR2 SMNVEV (reference sequence). The CDR3 has 17 residues. V lost 3 bases and J lost 2; bases outside the gene matches: 6. CDR3 region: CASSLLWTSGGQETQYF. CDR3 in DNA: TGTGCCAGCAGTTTGCTATGGACTAGCGGGGGACAAGAGACCCAGTACTTC.

The chain uses TRBV6-9 and TRBJ1-2; TRBD1 is a possible D gene (6 bases). V was shortened by 5 bases and J by 0 bases, with 13 bases between the two germline ends. The CDR3 loop spans 15 amino acids. Germline V gene sequence: CDR1 MNHGY, CDR2 SVAAGI. CDR3 DNA: TGTGCCAGCAGTCCCCTCAGACAGGCTAACTATGGCTACACCTTC. This sequence encodes CASSPLRQANYGYTF.

The CDR3 sequence: CASPSWGPITDTQYF. The DNA for the CDR3 is TGTGCCAGTCCCAGCTGGGGGCCGATCACAGATACGCAGTATTTT. V is TRBV19 and J is TRBJ2-3, with a possible D match to TRBD1 (6 bases). The CDR3 totals 15 residues. Germline CDR1 reads LNHDA; CDR2 reads SQIVND (reference sequence). The V end was cut by 8 bases, the J end by 2 bases, with 17 bases between. Full variable domain (missing parts from reference TRBV19 and TRBJ2-3): DGGITQSPKYLFRKEGQNVTLSCEQNLNHDAMYWYRQDPGQGLRLIYYSQIVNDFQKGDIAEGYSVSREKKESFPLTVTSAQKNPTAFYLCASPSWGPITDTQYFGPGTRLTVL.

The count of this clone is one. This chain joins TRBV3-1 (or the pseudogene TRBV3-2) and TRBJ2-1, with 8 bases fitting TRBD2. Trimming removed 1 base from V and 9 bases from J; junction bases left unmatched: 8. From germline, CDR1 is LGHDT and CDR2 YNNKEL (reference sequence). The CDR3 has 15 residues. The CDR3 DNA reads as TGTGCCAGCAGCCAAGGAGCGGGGGTTATAGGTGAGCAGTTCTTC. Protein: CASSQGAGVIGEQFF.

The chain combines TRBV6-1 with TRBJ2-3; 10 bases fit TRBD2. V lost 2 bases, J lost 5 bases, and 7 bases stayed unmatched. The CDR3 sequence is 16 residues long. Germline loops: CDR1 MNHNS, CDR2 SASEGT. The CDR3 spells CASSERASGGKDTQYF. The CDR3 DNA reads TGTGCCAGCAGTGAAAGGGCTAGCGGGGGAAAAGATACGCAGTATTTT.

This chain uses TRBV5-4 with TRBJ1-5; 7 nucleotides align to TRBD1. The trim removed 0 bases at V and 3 bases at J, leaving 9 bases unmatched. The CDR3 sequence is 17 residues long. Per the germline V gene, CDR1 is SGHNT and CDR2 is YYREEE (reference sequence). The CDR3 is CASSLVGTTGVNQPQHF. The CDR3 region has the DNA TGTGCCAGCAGCTTGGTGGGAACTACAGGGGTCAATCAGCCCCAGCATTTT. Together with reference TRBV5-4 and TRBJ1-5, the CDR3 gives the full variable domain: ETGVTQSPTHLIKTRGQQVTLRCSSQSGHNTVSWYQQALGQGPQFIFQYYREEENGRGNFPPRFSGLQFPNYSSELNVNALELDDSALYLCASSLVGTTGVNQPQHFGDGTRLSIL.

This clone was detected only once. V usage is TRBV6-5 and J usage is TRBJ1-4; a possible D gene is TRBD1 (6 bases). Germline CDR1 is MNHEY and CDR2 is SVGAGI. V lost 6 bases and J 3 bases, leaving 14 bases between the germline ends. The CDR3 runs to 15 residues. The CDR3, as DNA: TGTGCCAGCAGACCCGACAGGATCGCTAATGAAAAACTGTTTTTT. Residues: CASRPDRIANEKLFF.

This chain connects TRBV6-5 to TRBJ1-2; D is unresolved. The V and J ends lost 7 bases and 4 bases respectively, with 16 bases between them. CDR3 length: 14 residues. CDR1 and CDR2 (germline): MNHEY, SVGAGI. CDR3 protein: CASTRRGTFYGYTF. The CDR3 DNA is TGTGCCAGCACCCGTCGGGGAACCTTCTATGGCTACACCTTC.

CDR3 sequence reads: CASSLGGQVGYTF. The CDR3 DNA reads as TGTGCCAGCAGCTTAGGGGGCCAGGTGGGCTACACCTTC. The rearrangement uses TRBV7-2 and TRBJ1-2; tentatively, D is TRBD1 (5 bases). The V gene lost 1 base and the J gene lost 8 bases, with 11 bases spanning the gap. The CDR3 spans 13 residues. Germline CDR1 is SGHTA and CDR2 is FQGNSA.

The count of this clone is one. The DNA for the CDR3 is TGTGCCAGTATTGGGGTTTGGGCGGGTGCGAACACTGAAGCTTTCTTT. Translated: CASIGVWAGANTEAFF. The V gene is TRBV19, the J gene TRBJ1-1; D is ambiguous. V was shortened by 7 bases and J by 1 base, with 19 bases between the two germline ends. CDR3 length equals 16 residues. Germline CDR1 reads LNHDA; CDR2 reads SQIVND (reference sequence).

V gene TRBV9 combines with J gene TRBJ1-3; 7 bases line up with TRBD1. The CDR3 is 15 amino acids. V was pared by 4 bases and J by 6 bases, with 10 bases of the junction left unmatched. Germline CDR1 and CDR2: SGDLS and YYNGEE. The CDR3 here is CASSPFDREINTIYF. CDR3 bases: TGTGCCAGCAGCCCATTTGACAGGGAGATAAACACCATATATTTT.

The rearrangement uses TRBV13 and TRBJ2-3, with no clear D. V was trimmed by 4 bases and J by 2 bases, leaving 22 bases between them. CDR1 and CDR2 (germline): PRHDT, FYEKMQ (reference sequence). The CDR3 spans 18 residues. CDR3 nucleotides: TGTGCCAGCAGCTCTCGGCCCGAACTTAGCCTATACACAGATACGCAGTATTTT. It is translated as CASSSRPELSLYTDTQYF. Based on the CDR3 plus reference TRBV13 and TRBJ2-3, the full variable domain is AAGVIQSPRHLIKEKRETATLKCYPIPRHDTVYWYQQGPGQDPQFLISFYEKMQSDKGSIPDRFSAQQFSDYHSELNMSSLELGDSALYFCASSSRPELSLYTDTQYFGPGTRLTVL.

This rearrangement joins TRBV5-5 to TRBJ1-2; D unclear. CDR1 and CDR2 from the germline V gene are SGHKS and YYEKEE (reference sequence). The CDR3 spans 14 residues. The germline V and J ends were trimmed by 0 bases and 4 bases, with 10 bases remaining between them. CDR3 region: CASSLGRAGYGYTF. For the CDR3, the DNA is TGTGCCAGCAGCTTGGGTAGGGCGGGCTATGGCTACACCTTC.

The chain links TRBV9 to TRBJ2-3; possible D gene TRBD1, 6 bases. Trimming left V 2 bases short and J 0 bases short, with 13 bases between. The CDR3 contains 16 residues. CDR1 is SGDLS, CDR2 YYNGEE, per germline. The CDR3 loop is CASSVPDSLSTDTQYF. CDR3 nucleotides: TGTGCCAGCAGCGTCCCGGACAGCCTGAGCACAGATACGCAGTATTTT.